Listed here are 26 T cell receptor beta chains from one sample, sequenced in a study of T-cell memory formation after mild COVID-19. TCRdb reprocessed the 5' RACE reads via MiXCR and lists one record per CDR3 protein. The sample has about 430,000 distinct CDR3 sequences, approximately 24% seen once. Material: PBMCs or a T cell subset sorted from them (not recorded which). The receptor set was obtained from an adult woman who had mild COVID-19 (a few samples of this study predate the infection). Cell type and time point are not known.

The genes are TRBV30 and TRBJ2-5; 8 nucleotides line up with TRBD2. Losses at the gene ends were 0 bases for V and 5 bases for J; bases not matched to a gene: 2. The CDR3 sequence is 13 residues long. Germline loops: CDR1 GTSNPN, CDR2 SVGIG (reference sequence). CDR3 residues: CAWSVAGEETQYF. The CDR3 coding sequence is TGTGCCTGGAGTGTAGCGGGGGAGGAGACCCAGTACTTC.

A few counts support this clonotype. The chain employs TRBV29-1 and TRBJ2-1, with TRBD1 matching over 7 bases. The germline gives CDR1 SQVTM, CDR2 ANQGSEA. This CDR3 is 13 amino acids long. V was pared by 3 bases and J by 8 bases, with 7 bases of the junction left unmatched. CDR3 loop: CSVEKQGKDEQFF. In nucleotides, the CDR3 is TGCAGCGTTGAGAAACAGGGGAAGGATGAGCAGTTCTTC.

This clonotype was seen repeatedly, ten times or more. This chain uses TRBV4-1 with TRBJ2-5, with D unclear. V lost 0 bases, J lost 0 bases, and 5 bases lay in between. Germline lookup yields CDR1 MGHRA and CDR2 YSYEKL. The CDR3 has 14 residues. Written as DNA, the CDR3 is TGCGCCAGCAGCCAAGAGGGGTACCAAGAGACCCAGTACTTC. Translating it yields CASSQEGYQETQYF.

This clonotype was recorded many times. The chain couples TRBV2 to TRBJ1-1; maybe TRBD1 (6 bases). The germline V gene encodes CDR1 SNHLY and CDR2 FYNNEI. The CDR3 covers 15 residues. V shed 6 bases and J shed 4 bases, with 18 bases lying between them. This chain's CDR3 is CASRNQQGFGTEAFF. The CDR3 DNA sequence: TGTGCCAGCAGGAACCAACAGGGATTCGGCACTGAAGCTTTCTTT.

The chain's CDR3 is CASSPGLRELFF. CDR3 bases: TGTGCCAGCAGCCCCGGACTTAGGGAGCTGTTTTTT. V is TRBV28 and J is TRBJ2-2; tentatively, D is TRBD2 (5 bases). The CDR3 length is 12 residues. V lost 6 bases and J 9 bases, leaving 11 bases between the germline ends. The germline V gene encodes CDR1 MDHEN and CDR2 SYDVKM.

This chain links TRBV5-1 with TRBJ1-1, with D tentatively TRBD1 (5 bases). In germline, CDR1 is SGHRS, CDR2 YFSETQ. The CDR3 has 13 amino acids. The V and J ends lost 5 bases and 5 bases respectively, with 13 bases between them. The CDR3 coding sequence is TGCGCCAGCAGTGGGGGACCGGGTACTGAAGCTTTCTTT. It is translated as CASSGGPGTEAFF.

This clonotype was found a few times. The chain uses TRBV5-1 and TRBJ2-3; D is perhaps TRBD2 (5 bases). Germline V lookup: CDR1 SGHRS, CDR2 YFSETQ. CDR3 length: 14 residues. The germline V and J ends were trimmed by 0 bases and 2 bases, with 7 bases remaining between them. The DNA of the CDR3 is TGCGCCAGCAGCTTGGAGGGAGTCACAGATACGCAGTATTTT. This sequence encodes CASSLEGVTDTQYF.

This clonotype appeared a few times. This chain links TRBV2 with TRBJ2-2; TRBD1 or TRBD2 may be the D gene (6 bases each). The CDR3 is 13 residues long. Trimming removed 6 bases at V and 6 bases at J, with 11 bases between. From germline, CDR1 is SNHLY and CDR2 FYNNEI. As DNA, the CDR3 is TGTGCCAGCAGGTGGGGGGCGGCCGGGGAGCTGTTTTTT. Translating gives CASRWGAAGELFF.

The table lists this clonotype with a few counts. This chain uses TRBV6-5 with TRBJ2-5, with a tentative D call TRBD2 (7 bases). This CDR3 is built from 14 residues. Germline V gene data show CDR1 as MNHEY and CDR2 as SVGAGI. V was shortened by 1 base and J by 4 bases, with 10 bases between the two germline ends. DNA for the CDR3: TGTGCCAGCAGTTACTTGGGGGGGCGAGAGACCCAGTACTTC. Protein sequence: CASSYLGGRETQYF.

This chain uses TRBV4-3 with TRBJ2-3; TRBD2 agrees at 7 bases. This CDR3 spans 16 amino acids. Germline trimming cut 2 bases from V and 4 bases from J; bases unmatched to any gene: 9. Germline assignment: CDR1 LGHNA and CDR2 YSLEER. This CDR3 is CASSQRAGATADTQYF. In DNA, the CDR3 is TGCGCCAGCAGCCAAAGGGCGGGAGCGACTGCAGATACGCAGTATTTT.

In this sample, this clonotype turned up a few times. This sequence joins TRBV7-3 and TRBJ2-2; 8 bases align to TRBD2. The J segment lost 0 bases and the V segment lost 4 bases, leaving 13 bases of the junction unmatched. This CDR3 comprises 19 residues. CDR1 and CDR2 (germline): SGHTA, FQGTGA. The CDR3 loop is CASSSGALAVDANTGELFF. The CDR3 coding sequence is TGTGCCAGCAGCTCCGGGGCACTAGCGGTTGATGCGAACACCGGGGAGCTGTTTTTT.

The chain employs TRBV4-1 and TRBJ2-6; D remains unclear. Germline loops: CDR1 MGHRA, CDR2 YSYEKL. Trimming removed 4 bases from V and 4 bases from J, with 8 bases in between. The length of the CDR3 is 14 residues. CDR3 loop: CASSPLGGANVLTF. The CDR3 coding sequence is TGCGCCAGCAGCCCCTTAGGGGGGGCCAACGTCCTGACTTTC.

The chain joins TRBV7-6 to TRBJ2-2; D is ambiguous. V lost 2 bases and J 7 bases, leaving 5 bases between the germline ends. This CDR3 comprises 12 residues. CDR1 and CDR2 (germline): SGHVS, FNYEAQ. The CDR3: CASSLYFGELFF. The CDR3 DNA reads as TGTGCCAGCAGCTTATATTTCGGGGAGCTGTTTTTT.

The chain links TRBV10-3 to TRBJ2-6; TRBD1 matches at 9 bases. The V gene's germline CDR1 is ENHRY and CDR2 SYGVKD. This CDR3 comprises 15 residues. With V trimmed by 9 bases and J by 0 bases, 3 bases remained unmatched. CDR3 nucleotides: TGTGCCATAGGACAGGGGACCTCTGGGGCCAACGTCCTGACTTTC. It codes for CAIGQGTSGANVLTF.

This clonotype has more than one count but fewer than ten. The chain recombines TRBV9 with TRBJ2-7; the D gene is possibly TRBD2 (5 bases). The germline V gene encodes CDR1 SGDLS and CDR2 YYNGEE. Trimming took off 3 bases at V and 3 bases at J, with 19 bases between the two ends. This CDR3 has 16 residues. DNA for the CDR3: TGTGCCAGCAGCGCACCTCCCAACAGCGGCGGCTACGAGCAGTACTTC. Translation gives CASSAPPNSGGYEQYF.

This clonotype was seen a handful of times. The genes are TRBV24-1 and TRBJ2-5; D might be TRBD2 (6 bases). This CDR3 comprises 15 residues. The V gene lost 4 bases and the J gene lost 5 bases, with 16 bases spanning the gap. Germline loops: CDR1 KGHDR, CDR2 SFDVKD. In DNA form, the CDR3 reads TGTGCCACCAGTGACGCTAGCGTCCAAGGGGAGACCCAGTACTTC. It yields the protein CATSDASVQGETQYF.

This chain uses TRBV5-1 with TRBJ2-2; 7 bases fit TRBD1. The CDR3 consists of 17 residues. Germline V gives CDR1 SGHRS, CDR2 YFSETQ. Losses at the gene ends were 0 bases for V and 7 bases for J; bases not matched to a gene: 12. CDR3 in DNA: TGCGCCAGCAGCTTGGCCAGTTCGAGTCGGACAGGCGGGGAGCTGTTTTTT. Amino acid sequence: CASSLASSSRTGGELFF.

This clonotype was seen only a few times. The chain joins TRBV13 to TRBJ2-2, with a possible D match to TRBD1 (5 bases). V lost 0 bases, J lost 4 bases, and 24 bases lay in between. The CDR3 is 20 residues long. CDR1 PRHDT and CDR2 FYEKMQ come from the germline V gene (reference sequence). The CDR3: CASSLGPNLQELYGTGELFF. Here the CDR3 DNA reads TGTGCCAGCAGCTTAGGTCCCAATCTACAGGAATTGTATGGCACCGGGGAGCTGTTTTTT.

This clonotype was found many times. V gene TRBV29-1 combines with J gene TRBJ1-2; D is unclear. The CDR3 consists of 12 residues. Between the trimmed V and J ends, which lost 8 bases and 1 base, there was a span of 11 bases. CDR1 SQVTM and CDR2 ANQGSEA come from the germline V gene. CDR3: CSTSLLNYGYTF. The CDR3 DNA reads TGCAGCACCAGCCTCCTTAACTATGGCTACACCTTC.

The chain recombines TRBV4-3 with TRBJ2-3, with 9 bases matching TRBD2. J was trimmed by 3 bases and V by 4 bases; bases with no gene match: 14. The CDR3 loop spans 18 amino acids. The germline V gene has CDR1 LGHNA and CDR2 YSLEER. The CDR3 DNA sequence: TGCGCCAGCAGCCGCAGACATATAGCGGGAGCCCCGACAGATACGCAGTATTTT. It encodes CASSRRHIAGAPTDTQYF.

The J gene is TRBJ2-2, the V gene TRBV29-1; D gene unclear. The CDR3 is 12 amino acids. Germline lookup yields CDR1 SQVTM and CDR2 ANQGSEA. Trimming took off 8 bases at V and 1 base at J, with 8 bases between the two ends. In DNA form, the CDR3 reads TGCAGCACCTGGGGGAACACCGGGGAGCTGTTTTTT. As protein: CSTWGNTGELFF.

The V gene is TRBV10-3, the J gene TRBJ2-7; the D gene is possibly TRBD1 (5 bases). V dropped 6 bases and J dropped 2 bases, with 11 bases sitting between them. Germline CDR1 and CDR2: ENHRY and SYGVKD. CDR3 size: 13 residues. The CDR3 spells CAIREDRAYEQYF. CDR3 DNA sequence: TGTGCCATCAGGGAAGACAGAGCCTACGAGCAGTACTTC.

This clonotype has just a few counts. The CDR3 coding sequence is TGTGCCAGCAGCCGGTCGGACAGGATCTACAATGAGCAGTTCTTC. Protein sequence: CASSRSDRIYNEQFF. The V and J genes are TRBV3-1 and TRBJ2-1; 7 positions agree with TRBD1. The CDR3 spans 15 residues. V lost 4 bases, J lost 3 bases, and 6 bases stayed unmatched. Germline V CDR1 and CDR2: LGHDT, YNNKEL (reference sequence).

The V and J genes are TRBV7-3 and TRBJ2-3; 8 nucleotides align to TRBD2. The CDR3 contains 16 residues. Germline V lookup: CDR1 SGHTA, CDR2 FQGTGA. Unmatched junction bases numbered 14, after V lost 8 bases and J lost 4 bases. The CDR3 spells CASSSASGGLADTQYF. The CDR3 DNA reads TGTGCCAGCTCCTCCGCCAGCGGGGGTCTGGCAGATACGCAGTATTTT.

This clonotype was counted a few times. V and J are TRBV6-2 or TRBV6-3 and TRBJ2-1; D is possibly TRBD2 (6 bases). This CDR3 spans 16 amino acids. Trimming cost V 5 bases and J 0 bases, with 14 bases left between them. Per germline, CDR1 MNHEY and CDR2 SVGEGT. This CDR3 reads CASSEGLLSSYNEQFF. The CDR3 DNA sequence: TGTGCCAGCAGTGAGGGACTTTTGAGCTCCTACAATGAGCAGTTCTTC.

The CDR3 coding sequence is TGTGCCAGCAGTTACCTTAGCGGAAGCGCCTACGAGCAGTACTTC. This sequence encodes CASSYLSGSAYEQYF. The J gene is TRBJ2-7, the V gene TRBV6-5, with D possibly being TRBD2 (6 bases). V was cut by 2 bases and J by 2 bases, with 13 bases left in between. CDR3 size: 15 residues. Germline V gives CDR1 MNHEY, CDR2 SVGAGI.